Presented here are 6 T cell receptor beta chains from one specimen sequenced in a study of identical twins. From the 5' RACE reads, TCRdb called clonotypes with MiXCR, one entry per CDR3 protein. The table has 1,800,000 or so distinct CDR3 sequences, about 30% seen once; the top ten hold less than 0.35%. Sequencing was done on a sample of cord blood. These receptors were collected from a newborn girl in good health.

This chain joins TRBV12-3 or TRBV12-4 and TRBJ1-2, with D maybe TRBD1 (6 bases). V was cut by 4 bases and J by 6 bases, with 12 bases left in between. This CDR3 is 13 amino acids long. The CDR3 DNA sequence: TGTGCCAGCAGTTGGAGACAGGTCGATGGCTACACCTTC. Protein product: CASSWRQVDGYTF.

This clonotype was seen only a few times. The CDR3: CASQPDRGGYTF. CDR3 bases: TGTGCCAGCCAACCGGACAGGGGGGGCTACACCTTC. V is TRBV28 and J is TRBJ1-2; 10 bases match TRBD1. Germline-derived CDR1 and CDR2 are MDHEN and SYDVKM. J gave up 8 bases and V 8 bases, and 5 bases lay outside the gene matches. CDR3 length: 12 residues.

The V call is TRBV6-5, the J call TRBJ2-5; 7 positions agree with TRBD2. The germline gives CDR1 MNHEY, CDR2 SVGAGI. The CDR3 is 14 amino acids. With V trimmed by 0 bases and J by 11 bases, 9 bases remained unmatched. CDR3 sequence: CASSYSGTINEQYF. In nucleotides, the CDR3 is TGTGCCAGCAGTTACTCCGGGACTATCAATGAGCAGTACTTC.

The chain couples TRBV15 to TRBJ2-6; D possibly corresponds to TRBD2 (7 bases). V was trimmed by 3 bases and J by 4 bases, leaving 13 bases between them. The germline gives CDR1 LNHNV, CDR2 YYDKDF (reference sequence). This CDR3 contains 16 residues. CDR3 nucleotides: TGTGCCACCAGCAGGCCCGGGGGGCTCGGGGCCAACGTCCTGACTTTC. Translating it yields CATSRPGGLGANVLTF. Complete variable domain (other parts from reference TRBV15 and TRBJ2-6): DAMVIQNPRYQVTQFGKPVTLSCSQTLNHNVMYWYQQKSSQAPKLLFHYYDKDFNNEADTPDNFQSRRPNTSFCFLDIRSPGLGDTAMYLCATSRPGGLGANVLTFGAGSRLTVL.

This clonotype has more than one count but fewer than ten. V gene TRBV12-3 or TRBV12-4 combines with J gene TRBJ2-7; 8 nucleotides match TRBD1. Unmatched junction bases numbered 9, after V lost 7 bases and J lost 7 bases. This CDR3 contains 13 residues. CDR3 sequence (DNA): TGTGCCAGCACCCAAGACAGGGGAAATGAGCAGTACTTC. Its protein is CASTQDRGNEQYF.

The sample holds a few counts of this clonotype. The chain has TRBV20-1 and TRBJ2-7; 8 bases line up with TRBD1. V dropped 3 bases and J dropped 7; count of bases not matched to a gene: 17. The CDR3 runs 16 residues. CDR1 and CDR2 (germline): DFQATT, SNEGSKA (reference sequence). In nucleotides, the CDR3 is TGCAGTGCTAGCGGCCGAGGGACAGGTCATAGTTTGGAGCAGTACTTC. Amino acid sequence: CSASGRGTGHSLEQYF.